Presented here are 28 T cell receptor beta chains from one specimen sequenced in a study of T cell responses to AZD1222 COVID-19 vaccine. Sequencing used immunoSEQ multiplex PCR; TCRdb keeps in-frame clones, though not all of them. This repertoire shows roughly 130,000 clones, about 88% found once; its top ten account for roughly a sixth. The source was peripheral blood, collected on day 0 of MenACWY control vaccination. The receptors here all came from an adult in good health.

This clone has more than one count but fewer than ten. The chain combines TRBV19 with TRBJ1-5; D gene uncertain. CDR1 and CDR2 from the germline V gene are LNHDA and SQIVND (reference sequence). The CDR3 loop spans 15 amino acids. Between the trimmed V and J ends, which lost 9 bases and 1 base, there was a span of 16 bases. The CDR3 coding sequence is TGTGCCAGCAAGTTCAGTGGCAGGAGCAATCAGCCCCAGCATTTT. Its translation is CASKFSGRSNQPQHF.

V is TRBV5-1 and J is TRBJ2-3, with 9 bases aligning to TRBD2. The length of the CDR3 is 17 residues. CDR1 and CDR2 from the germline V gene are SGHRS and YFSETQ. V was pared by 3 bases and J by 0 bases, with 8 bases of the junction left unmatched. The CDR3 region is CASSWGTSRISTDTQYF. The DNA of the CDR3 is TGCGCCAGCAGCTGGGGGACTAGCCGGATTAGCACAGATACGCAGTATTTT.

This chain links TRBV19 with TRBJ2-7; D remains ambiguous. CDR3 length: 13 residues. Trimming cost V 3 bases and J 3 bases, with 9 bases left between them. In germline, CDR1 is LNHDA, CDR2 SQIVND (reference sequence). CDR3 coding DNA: TGTGCCAGTAGTATTCGGGTCCTCTACGAGCAGTACTTC. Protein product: CASSIRVLYEQYF.

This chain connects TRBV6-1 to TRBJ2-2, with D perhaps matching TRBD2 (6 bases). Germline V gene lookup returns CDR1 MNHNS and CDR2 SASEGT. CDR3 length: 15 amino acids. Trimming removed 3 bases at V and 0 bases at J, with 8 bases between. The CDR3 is CASSEAGTNTGELFF. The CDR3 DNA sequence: TGTGCCAGCAGTGAGGCGGGGACGAACACCGGGGAGCTGTTTTTT.

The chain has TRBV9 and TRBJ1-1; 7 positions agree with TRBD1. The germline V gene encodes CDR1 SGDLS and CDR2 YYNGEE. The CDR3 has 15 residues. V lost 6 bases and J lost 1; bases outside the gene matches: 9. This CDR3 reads CASNPATGANTEAFF. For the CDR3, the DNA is TGTGCCAGCAACCCGGCCACAGGGGCGAACACTGAAGCTTTCTTT.

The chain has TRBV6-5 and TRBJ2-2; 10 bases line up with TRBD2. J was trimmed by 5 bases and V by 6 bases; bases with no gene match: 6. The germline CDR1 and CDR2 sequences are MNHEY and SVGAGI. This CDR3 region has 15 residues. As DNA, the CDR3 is TGTGCCAGCAGCCCCGGACTAGCGGTTACCGGGGAGCTGTTTTTT. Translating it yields CASSPGLAVTGELFF.

CDR3 region: CASSVGGQRETQYF. The DNA of the CDR3 is TGTGCCAGCAGCGTAGGGGGACAGAGAGAGACCCAGTACTTC. The chain links TRBV9 to TRBJ2-5; 7 bases are a match to TRBD1. The CDR3 is 14 amino acids. Per the germline V gene, CDR1 is SGDLS and CDR2 is YYNGEE. The trim removed 0 bases at V and 4 bases at J, leaving 3 bases unmatched.

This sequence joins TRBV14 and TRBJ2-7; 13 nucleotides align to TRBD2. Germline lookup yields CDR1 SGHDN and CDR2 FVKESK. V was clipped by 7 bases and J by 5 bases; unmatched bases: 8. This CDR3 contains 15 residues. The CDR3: CASNRGGLAGDEQYF. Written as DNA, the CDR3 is TGTGCCAGCAACAGGGGAGGACTAGCGGGAGACGAGCAGTACTTC. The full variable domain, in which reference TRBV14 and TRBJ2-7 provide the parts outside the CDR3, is EAGVTQFPSHSVIEKGQTVTLRCDPISGHDNLYWYRRVMGKEIKFLLHFVKESKQDESGMPNNRFLAERTGGTYSTLKVQPAELEDSGVYFCASNRGGLAGDEQYFGPGTRLTVT.

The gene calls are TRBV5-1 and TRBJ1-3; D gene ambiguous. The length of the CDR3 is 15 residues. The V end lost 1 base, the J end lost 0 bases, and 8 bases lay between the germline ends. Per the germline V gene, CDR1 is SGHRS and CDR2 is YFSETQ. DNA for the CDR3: TGCGCCAGCAGCTTGTCGACAACCTCTGGAAACACCATATATTTT. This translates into CASSLSTTSGNTIYF.

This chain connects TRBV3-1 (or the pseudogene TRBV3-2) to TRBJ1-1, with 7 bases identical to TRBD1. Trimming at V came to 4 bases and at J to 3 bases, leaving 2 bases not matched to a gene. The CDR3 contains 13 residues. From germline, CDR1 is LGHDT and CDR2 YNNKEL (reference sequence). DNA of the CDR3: TGTGCCAGCAGCCGGACAGGCTACACTGAAGCTTTCTTT. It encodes CASSRTGYTEAFF.

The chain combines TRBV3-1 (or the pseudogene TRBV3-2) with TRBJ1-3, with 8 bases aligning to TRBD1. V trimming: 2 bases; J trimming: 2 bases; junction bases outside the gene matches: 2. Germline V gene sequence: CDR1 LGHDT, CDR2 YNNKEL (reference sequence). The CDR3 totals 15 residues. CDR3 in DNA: TGTGCCAGCAGCCAAATACAGGGGGCTGGAAACACCATATATTTT. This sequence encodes CASSQIQGAGNTIYF.

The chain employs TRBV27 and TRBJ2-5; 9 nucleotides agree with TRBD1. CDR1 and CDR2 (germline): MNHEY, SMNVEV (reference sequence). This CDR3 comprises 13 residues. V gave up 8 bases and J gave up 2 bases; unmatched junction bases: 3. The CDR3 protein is CASRGQGQETQYF. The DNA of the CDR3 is TGTGCCAGCCGGGGACAGGGACAAGAGACCCAGTACTTC.

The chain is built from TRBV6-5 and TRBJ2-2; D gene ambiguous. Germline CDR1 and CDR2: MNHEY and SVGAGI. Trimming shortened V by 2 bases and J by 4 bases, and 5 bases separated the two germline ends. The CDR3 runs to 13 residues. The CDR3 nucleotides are TGTGCCAGCAGTTACCGTTTCACCGGGGAGCTGTTTTTT. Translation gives CASSYRFTGELFF.

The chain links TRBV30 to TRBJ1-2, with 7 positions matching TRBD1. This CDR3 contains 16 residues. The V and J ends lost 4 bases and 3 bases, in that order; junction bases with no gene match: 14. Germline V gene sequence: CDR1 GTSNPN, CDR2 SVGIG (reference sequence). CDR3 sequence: CAWNGQDTPGDYGYTF. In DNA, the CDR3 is TGTGCCTGGAACGGACAGGACACTCCCGGGGACTATGGCTACACCTTC.

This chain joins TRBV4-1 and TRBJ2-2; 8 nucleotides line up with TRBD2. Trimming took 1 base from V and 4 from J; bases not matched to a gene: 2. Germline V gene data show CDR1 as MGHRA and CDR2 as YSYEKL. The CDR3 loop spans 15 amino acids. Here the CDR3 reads CASSQVAGSTGELFF. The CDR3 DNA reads TGCGCCAGCAGCCAAGTAGCGGGAAGCACCGGGGAGCTGTTTTTT.

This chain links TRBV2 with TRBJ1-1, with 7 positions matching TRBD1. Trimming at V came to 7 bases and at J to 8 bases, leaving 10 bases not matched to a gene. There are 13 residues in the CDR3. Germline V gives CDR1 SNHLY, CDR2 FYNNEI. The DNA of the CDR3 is TGTGCCAGCAAGCACAGGGGAAGTGGGGAAGCTTTCTTT. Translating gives CASKHRGSGEAFF.

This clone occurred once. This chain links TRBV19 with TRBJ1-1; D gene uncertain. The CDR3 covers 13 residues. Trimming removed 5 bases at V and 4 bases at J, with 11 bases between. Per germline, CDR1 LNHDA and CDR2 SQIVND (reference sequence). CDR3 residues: CASSRGGLTEAFF. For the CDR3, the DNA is TGTGCCAGTAGTCGTGGAGGTCTCACTGAAGCTTTCTTT.

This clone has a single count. CDR3 bases: TGTGCCAGCAGCCCGACAGGCGCGAACACCGGGGAGCTGTTTTTT. Amino acids: CASSPTGANTGELFF. This chain links TRBV11-3 with TRBJ2-2; tentatively, D is TRBD1 (6 bases). Germline V CDR1 and CDR2: SGHNT, YENEEA. The germline V and J ends were trimmed by 5 bases and 0 bases, with 10 bases remaining between them. This CDR3 spans 15 amino acids.

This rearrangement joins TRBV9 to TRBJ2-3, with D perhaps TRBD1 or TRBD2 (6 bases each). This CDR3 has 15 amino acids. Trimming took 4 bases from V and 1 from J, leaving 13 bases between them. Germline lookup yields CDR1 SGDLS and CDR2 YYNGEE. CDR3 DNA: TGTGCCAGCAGCCTACAGGGCGGGGGCACAGATACGCAGTATTTT. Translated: CASSLQGGGTDTQYF.

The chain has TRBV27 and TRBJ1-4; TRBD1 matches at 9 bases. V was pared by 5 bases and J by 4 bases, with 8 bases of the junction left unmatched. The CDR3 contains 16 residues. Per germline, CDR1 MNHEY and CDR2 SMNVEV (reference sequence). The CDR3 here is CASSAYRGQGNEKLFF. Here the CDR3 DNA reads TGTGCCAGCAGTGCTTACCGGGGACAGGGTAATGAAAAACTGTTTTTT.

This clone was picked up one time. This CDR3 reads CASSLEGGGEAFF. CDR3 sequence (DNA): TGTGCCAGCAGCTTAGAGGGGGGCGGTGAAGCTTTCTTT. This rearrangement joins TRBV7-2 to TRBJ1-1, with a weak D call TRBD1 (6 bases). CDR1 is SGHTA, CDR2 FQGNSA, per germline. The V end lost 1 base, the J end lost 7 bases, and 10 bases lay between the germline ends. This CDR3 has 13 residues.

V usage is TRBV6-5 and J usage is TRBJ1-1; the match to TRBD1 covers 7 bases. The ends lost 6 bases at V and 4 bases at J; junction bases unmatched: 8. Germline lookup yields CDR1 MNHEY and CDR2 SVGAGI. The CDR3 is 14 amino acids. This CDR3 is CASRPLQGITEAFF. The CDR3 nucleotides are TGTGCCAGCAGGCCCTTACAGGGGATCACTGAAGCTTTCTTT.

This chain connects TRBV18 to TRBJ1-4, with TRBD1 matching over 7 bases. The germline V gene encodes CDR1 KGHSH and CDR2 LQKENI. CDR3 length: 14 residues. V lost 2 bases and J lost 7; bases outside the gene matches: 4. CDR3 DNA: TGTGCCAGCTCACCAACAGGGGCGCGTGAAAAACTGTTTTTT. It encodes CASSPTGAREKLFF. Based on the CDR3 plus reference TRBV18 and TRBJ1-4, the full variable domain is NAGVMQNPRHLVRRRGQEARLRCSPMKGHSHVYWYRQLPEEGLKFMVYLQKENIIDESGMPKERFSAEFPKEGPSILRIQQVVRGDSAAYFCASSPTGAREKLFFGSGTQLSVL.

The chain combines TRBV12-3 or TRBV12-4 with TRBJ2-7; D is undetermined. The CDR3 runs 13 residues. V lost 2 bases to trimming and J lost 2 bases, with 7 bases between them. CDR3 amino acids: CASSLYIPYEQYF. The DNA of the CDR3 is TGTGCCAGCAGTTTATACATCCCCTACGAGCAGTACTTC.

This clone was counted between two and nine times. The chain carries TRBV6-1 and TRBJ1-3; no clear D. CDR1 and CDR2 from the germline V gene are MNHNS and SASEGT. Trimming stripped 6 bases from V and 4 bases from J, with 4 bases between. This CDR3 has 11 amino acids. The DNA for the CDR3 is TGTGCCAGCAGCCAGGGAAACACCATATATTTT. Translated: CASSQGNTIYF.

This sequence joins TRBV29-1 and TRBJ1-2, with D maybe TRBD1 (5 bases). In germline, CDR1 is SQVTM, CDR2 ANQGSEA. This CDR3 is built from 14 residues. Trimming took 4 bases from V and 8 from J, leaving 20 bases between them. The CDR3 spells CSVVSGTNSRGYTF. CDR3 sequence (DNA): TGCAGCGTTGTCTCAGGGACCAACTCGAGAGGCTACACCTTC.

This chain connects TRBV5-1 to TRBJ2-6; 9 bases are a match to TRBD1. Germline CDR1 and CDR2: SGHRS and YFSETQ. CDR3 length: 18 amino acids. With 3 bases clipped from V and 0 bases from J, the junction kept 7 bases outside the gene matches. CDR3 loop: CASSSGQGRLSGANVLTF. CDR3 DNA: TGCGCCAGCAGCTCAGGACAGGGGAGGCTCTCTGGGGCCAACGTCCTGACTTTC.

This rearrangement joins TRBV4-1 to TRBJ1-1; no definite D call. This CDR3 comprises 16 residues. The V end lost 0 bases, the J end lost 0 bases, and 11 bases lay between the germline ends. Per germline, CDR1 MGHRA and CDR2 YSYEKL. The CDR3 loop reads CASSQEGSKLNTEAFF. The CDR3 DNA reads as TGCGCCAGCAGCCAAGAGGGATCGAAATTGAACACTGAAGCTTTCTTT.